Presented here are 17 T cell receptor beta chains from one specimen sequenced in a study of T cell responses to AZD1222 COVID-19 vaccine. The protocol was immunoSEQ multiplex PCR, while the TCRdb copy is restricted to in-frame clones and leaves out a portion. This table has about 180,000 clones, around 87% appearing once. The sequencing here drew on peripheral blood, taken on day 0 of AZD1222 vaccination. These receptors originate from an adult in good health.

The chain uses TRBV5-1 and TRBJ2-3; TRBD2 agrees at 8 bases. CDR1 and CDR2 from the germline V gene are SGHRS and YFSETQ. Losses at the gene ends were 0 bases for V and 6 bases for J; bases not matched to a gene: 9. The CDR3 runs to 16 residues. The CDR3 nucleotides read TGCGCCAGCAGCTTGGTGGGGACTAGTGGGTCCGATACGCAGTATTTT. As protein: CASSLVGTSGSDTQYF.

The genes are TRBV3-1 (or the pseudogene TRBV3-2) and TRBJ2-7, with a possible D match to TRBD2 (7 bases). CDR1 LGHDT and CDR2 YNNKEL come from the germline V gene (reference sequence). CDR3 length: 14 residues. Trimming cost V 6 bases and J 7 bases, with 19 bases left between them. For the CDR3, the DNA is TGTGCCAGCAGGCAGGAAGGGGGGGGAAGGGAGCAGTACTTC. Translation gives CASRQEGGGREQYF.

V gene TRBV5-6 combines with J gene TRBJ1-6; possible D gene TRBD1, 5 bases. Per the germline V gene, CDR1 is SGHDT and CDR2 is YYEEEE. The CDR3 totals 15 residues. V lost 7 bases and J lost 6, with 17 bases in between. The CDR3 DNA sequence: TGTGCCAGCTCCCTCACGGGGCCCATTAATTCACCCCTCCACTTT. This translates into CASSLTGPINSPLHF.

V gene TRBV14 combines with J gene TRBJ2-1, with a possible D match to TRBD1 (6 bases). Trimming removed 3 bases at V and 3 bases at J, with 15 bases between. The CDR3 is 16 residues long. The germline V gene encodes CDR1 SGHDN and CDR2 FVKESK. The CDR3 DNA reads TGTGCCAGCAGCCATCCCAGGGGTTCTTACTACAATGAGCAGTTCTTC. Amino acids: CASSHPRGSYYNEQFF.

This rearrangement joins TRBV13 to TRBJ2-3; no definite D call. The CDR3 consists of 12 residues. In germline, CDR1 is PRHDT, CDR2 FYEKMQ (reference sequence). The V end was cut by 5 bases, the J end by 2 bases, with 5 bases between. CDR3 sequence reads: CASSTPTDTQYF. The CDR3 region has the DNA TGTGCCAGCAGCACTCCCACAGATACGCAGTATTTT.

This rearrangement joins TRBV4-2 to TRBJ1-1; 7 bases are a match to TRBD1. Germline trimming cut 0 bases from V and 0 bases from J; bases unmatched to any gene: 7. CDR3 size: 17 residues. Germline lookup yields CDR1 LGHNA and CDR2 YNFKEQ. CDR3 sequence reads: CASSQDTAGGMNTEAFF. CDR3 nucleotide sequence: TGTGCCAGCAGCCAAGATACGGCAGGGGGAATGAACACTGAAGCTTTCTTT.

The J gene is TRBJ2-7, the V gene TRBV7-9; D tentatively fits TRBD1 or TRBD2 (5 bases each). The CDR3 is 15 residues long. The germline CDR1 and CDR2 sequences are SEHNR and FQNEAQ (reference sequence). The V and J ends lost 5 bases and 3 bases respectively, with 17 bases between them. The CDR3 nucleotides read TGTGCCAGCAGCGACTCCGGGACGGTGATCTACGAGCAGTACTTC. Encoded protein: CASSDSGTVIYEQYF.

This rearrangement joins TRBV12-3 or TRBV12-4 to TRBJ1-2; D not certain. Trimming removed 4 bases at V and 4 bases at J, with 7 bases between. The CDR3 covers 12 residues. Here the CDR3 DNA reads TGTGCCAGCAGTTCCCGCCTCTATGGCTACACCTTC. Its protein is CASSSRLYGYTF.

This clone was found a few times. This chain connects TRBV6-5 to TRBJ1-2; TRBD1 matches 8 bases. With V trimmed by 5 bases and J by 8 bases, 4 bases remained unmatched. This CDR3 is 12 amino acids long. Germline CDR1 reads MNHEY; CDR2 reads SVGAGI. The CDR3 DNA reads TGTGCCAGCAGTCCCGCAGGGGGCGGCTACACCTTC. Translated: CASSPAGGGYTF.

The chain recombines TRBV19 with TRBJ1-5; TRBD1 might be the D (6 bases). The germline gives CDR1 LNHDA, CDR2 SQIVND (reference sequence). This CDR3 spans 12 amino acids. V lost 3 bases, J lost 12 bases, and 12 bases lay in between. CDR3 protein: CASSIRQAVQHF. CDR3 DNA: TGTGCCAGTAGTATCCGACAGGCGGTCCAGCATTTT.

The V gene is TRBV5-1, the J gene TRBJ2-5; D is possibly TRBD1 (6 bases). CDR1 is SGHRS, CDR2 YFSETQ, per germline. V shed 5 bases and J shed 2 bases, with 13 bases lying between them. The CDR3 spans 14 residues. CDR3 in amino acids: CASRMTGGQETQYF. As DNA, the CDR3 is TGCGCCAGCAGGATGACAGGCGGGCAAGAGACCCAGTACTTC.

V is TRBV2 and J is TRBJ2-5, with D uncertain. The ends were cut back, 7 bases at V and 5 bases at J, with 11 bases in the middle. Germline-derived CDR1 and CDR2 are SNHLY and FYNNEI. The CDR3 is 12 residues long. The CDR3 bases are TGTGCCAGCATTCGAAGTCAGGAGACCCAGTACTTC. It encodes CASIRSQETQYF.

This clone came up a few times. This chain connects TRBV7-6 to TRBJ1-1; D is unresolved. V was pared by 5 bases and J by 0 bases, with 16 bases between. This CDR3 comprises 16 residues. In germline, CDR1 is SGHVS, CDR2 FNYEAQ. DNA for the CDR3: TGTGCCAGCAGCCCAGGACGGTTAGTCGTGAACACTGAAGCTTTCTTT. Its translation: CASSPGRLVVNTEAFF.

The V and J genes are TRBV2 and TRBJ1-1; no clear D. This CDR3 region has 13 residues. CDR1 is SNHLY, CDR2 FYNNEI, per germline. The germline V and J ends were trimmed by 6 bases and 2 bases, with 10 bases remaining between them. The CDR3 sequence is CASSVLGNTEAFF. CDR3 nucleotide sequence: TGTGCCAGCAGCGTCCTGGGAAACACTGAAGCTTTCTTT.

This clone was observed a single time. The CDR3 DNA sequence: TGCGCCAGCAGCTTTACTAGCGGGCCCCTAGGGGAGACCCAGTACTTC. It codes for CASSFTSGPLGETQYF. This rearrangement joins TRBV5-1 to TRBJ2-5, with 9 nucleotides matching TRBD2. V shed 2 bases, J shed 5 bases, and the junction held 10 bases outside the gene matches. CDR3 length: 16 residues. Looked up from germline, CDR1 is SGHRS and CDR2 is YFSETQ.

This clone was detected once. This chain joins TRBV7-2 and TRBJ2-5; D may be TRBD2 (5 bases). Trimming shortened V by 1 base and J by 5 bases, and 14 bases separated the two germline ends. Per germline, CDR1 SGHTA and CDR2 FQGNSA. The CDR3 spans 15 residues. CDR3 loop: CASSLGDGRGETQYF. The CDR3 region has the DNA TGTGCCAGCAGCTTAGGTGACGGGCGAGGGGAGACCCAGTACTTC.

The chain joins TRBV3-1 (or the pseudogene TRBV3-2) to TRBJ1-2; D call uncertain. Trimming stripped 0 bases from V and 4 bases from J, with 9 bases between. The CDR3 spans 14 residues. Germline CDR1 is LGHDT and CDR2 is YNNKEL (reference sequence). CDR3 bases: TGTGCCAGCAGCCAAGATTCGGGCAGCTATGGCTACACCTTC. As protein: CASSQDSGSYGYTF.